One and the same sample provided the 18 T cell receptor beta chains below, sequenced in a study of blood T cell repertoires in COVID-19. Libraries were prepared by immunoSEQ multiplex PCR; TCRdb keeps only in-frame clonotypes and omits some of them. In the table there are tens of thousands of clones, 88% of which are singletons. The sample comprised peripheral blood. Source of these receptors: a human donor in a cohort sampled during active COVID-19.

V usage is TRBV2 and J usage is TRBJ2-1, with 10 bases that match TRBD2. The junction had 6 bases not matched to a gene; V was cut back by 3 bases and J by 4 bases. This CDR3 has 16 residues. CDR1 SNHLY and CDR2 FYNNEI come from the germline V gene. The CDR3: CASSERAGGSYNEQFF. In DNA, the CDR3 is TGTGCCAGCAGTGAGCGAGCGGGAGGGAGTTACAATGAGCAGTTCTTC.

The CDR3 DNA reads TGTGCCAGCAGCCATAATTTGGCGGCTTCGAACACCGGGGAGCTGTTTTTT. The encoded protein is CASSHNLAASNTGELFF. The chain couples TRBV4-2 to TRBJ2-2, with D hard to call. V gave up 3 bases and J gave up 0 bases, with 14 bases separating them. Per germline, CDR1 LGHNA and CDR2 YNFKEQ. CDR3 length: 17 residues.

The genes are TRBV3-1 (or the pseudogene TRBV3-2) and TRBJ2-7, with no clear D. CDR1 is LGHDT and CDR2 is YNNKEL in the germline V gene (reference sequence). Trimming pared 1 base from V and 0 bases from J, leaving 7 bases between. This CDR3 is built from 14 residues. The CDR3 DNA reads as TGTGCCAGCAGCCAAGCAGCTAGCTCCTACGAGCAGTACTTC. Amino acid sequence: CASSQAASSYEQYF.

This chain links TRBV7-9 with TRBJ2-5; 7 bases line up with TRBD2. The germline V gene has CDR1 SEHNR and CDR2 FQNEAQ (reference sequence). Trimming cost V 1 base and J 3 bases; bases outside gene matches: 2. The CDR3 sequence is 14 residues long. CDR3 coding DNA: TGTGCCAGCAGCTTAGGACTAGCTAAAGAGACCCAGTACTTC. Amino acids: CASSLGLAKETQYF.

The chain couples TRBV6-6 to TRBJ1-3; 12 positions match TRBD1. The CDR3 covers 17 residues. Germline assignment: CDR1 MNHNY and CDR2 SVGAGI (reference sequence). Losses at the gene ends were 5 bases for V and 4 bases for J; bases not matched to a gene: 9. CDR3 in amino acids: CASSPPGTGGPGNTIYF. The CDR3, as DNA: TGTGCCAGCAGTCCACCTGGGACAGGGGGCCCAGGAAACACCATATATTTT.

This chain links TRBV25-1 with TRBJ1-1; D gene unclear. Germline CDR1 MGHDK, CDR2 SYGVNS. The CDR3 extends over 15 amino acids. The germline V and J ends were trimmed by 1 base and 0 bases, with 9 bases remaining between them. Written as DNA, the CDR3 is TGTGCCAGCAGTGAATCGGGAATCATGAACACTGAAGCTTTCTTT. Translation gives CASSESGIMNTEAFF. Full variable domain (rest looked up from reference TRBV25-1 and TRBJ1-1): EADIYQTPRYLVIGTGKKITLECSQTMGHDKMYWYQQDPGMELHLIHYSYGVNSTEKGDLSSESTVSRIRTEHFPLTLESARPSHTSQYLCASSESGIMNTEAFFGQGTRLTVV.

This clone was found once. The chain carries TRBV19 and TRBJ1-2, with D tentatively TRBD1 (6 bases). Germline CDR1 is LNHDA and CDR2 is SQIVND (reference sequence). The CDR3 is made up of 15 amino acids. The germline V and J ends were trimmed by 1 base and 2 bases, with 11 bases remaining between them. This CDR3 is CASSIGGQGNYGYTF. The CDR3 DNA reads as TGTGCCAGTAGTATAGGGGGGCAAGGAAACTATGGCTACACCTTC. The full variable domain, its missing parts supplied by reference TRBV19 and TRBJ1-2, is DGGITQSPKYLFRKEGQNVTLSCEQNLNHDAMYWYRQDPGQGLRLIYYSQIVNDFQKGDIAEGYSVSREKKESFPLTVTSAQKNPTAFYLCASSIGGQGNYGYTFGSGTRLTVV.

This clone was recorded once. V usage is TRBV6-5 and J usage is TRBJ1-2; D is unresolved. The V gene's germline CDR1 is MNHEY and CDR2 SVGAGI. Trimming pared 5 bases from V and 2 bases from J, leaving 12 bases between. The CDR3 has 14 residues. This CDR3 reads CASSPQAENYGYTF. The CDR3 bases are TGTGCCAGCAGTCCCCAGGCAGAAAACTATGGCTACACCTTC.

The chain carries TRBV6-6 and TRBJ1-5; 7 nucleotides agree with TRBD1. Losses at the gene ends were 5 bases for V and 2 bases for J; bases not matched to a gene: 12. CDR3 length: 17 amino acids. The germline V gene has CDR1 MNHNY and CDR2 SVGAGI (reference sequence). The CDR3 loop reads CASSQKLNRGGNQPQHF. The CDR3 region has the DNA TGTGCCAGCAGTCAGAAATTGAACAGGGGTGGCAATCAGCCCCAGCATTTT.

V usage is TRBV28 and J usage is TRBJ1-2; a possible D gene is TRBD1 (6 bases). This CDR3 comprises 14 residues. From germline, CDR1 is MDHEN and CDR2 SYDVKM. V gave up 7 bases and J gave up 5 bases, with 17 bases separating them. The DNA for the CDR3 is TGTGCCAGCACCCCCGTCAGGGGATTGTATGGCTACACCTTC. Translation: CASTPVRGLYGYTF.

The chain joins TRBV5-1 to TRBJ1-1; D unclear. The CDR3 length is 15 residues. V was pared by 0 bases and J by 7 bases, with 16 bases between. Per germline, CDR1 SGHRS and CDR2 YFSETQ. CDR3: CASSLGPGAPREAFF. The CDR3 bases are TGCGCCAGCAGCTTGGGACCAGGTGCGCCCCGTGAAGCTTTCTTT.

V and J are TRBV3-1 (or the pseudogene TRBV3-2) and TRBJ2-5; TRBD1 might be the D (5 bases). V lost 4 bases, J lost 4 bases, and 13 bases lay in between. This CDR3 contains 14 residues. Germline V lookup: CDR1 LGHDT, CDR2 YNNKEL (reference sequence). The DNA for the CDR3 is TGTGCCAGCAGCCCGACTGGGGCCAGAGAGACCCAGTACTTC. It is translated as CASSPTGARETQYF.

The chain has TRBV3-1 (or the pseudogene TRBV3-2) and TRBJ2-1; 9 bases are a match to TRBD1. Trimming removed 3 bases from V and 6 bases from J; junction bases left unmatched: 15. Germline V gene data show CDR1 as LGHDT and CDR2 as YNNKEL (reference sequence). This CDR3 has 18 amino acids. This chain's CDR3 is CASSHRTGAPSVCNEQFF. CDR3 DNA sequence: TGTGCCAGCAGCCACAGGACAGGGGCCCCCAGTGTTTGCAATGAGCAGTTCTTC.

J is TRBJ2-1 and V is TRBV4-3; 10 bases line up with TRBD2. Per germline, CDR1 LGHNA and CDR2 YSLEER. V gave up 3 bases and J gave up 10 bases; unmatched junction bases: 6. This CDR3 has 14 amino acids. CDR3 in DNA: TGCGCCAGCAGCCACCTAGCGGGAGAGGACGAGCAGTTCTTC. Amino acid sequence: CASSHLAGEDEQFF.

The chain has TRBV6-2 or TRBV6-3 and TRBJ2-3; 11 bases map to TRBD2. This CDR3 has 18 residues. The germline V gene has CDR1 MNHEY and CDR2 SVGEGT. Trimming took 0 bases from V and 4 from J; bases not matched to a gene: 9. The CDR3 sequence: CASSYSTSGEGMADTQYF. Written as DNA, the CDR3 is TGTGCCAGCAGTTACTCGACTAGCGGGGAGGGGATGGCAGATACGCAGTATTTT.

J is TRBJ1-5 and V is TRBV27, with a possible D match to TRBD1 (5 bases). The V end was cut by 3 bases, the J end by 7 bases, with 10 bases between. Germline loops: CDR1 MNHEY, CDR2 SMNVEV (reference sequence). The CDR3 runs 13 residues. As DNA, the CDR3 is TGTGCCAGCAGTTTTCGGGGGGTGCAGCCCCAGCATTTT. It yields the protein CASSFRGVQPQHF.

The chain employs TRBV5-4 and TRBJ2-3; D not certain. The V end was cut by 3 bases, the J end by 9 bases, with 11 bases between. The CDR3 consists of 12 residues. Germline values: CDR1 SGHNT, CDR2 YYREEE (reference sequence). Here the CDR3 DNA reads TGTGCCAGCAGCTCAATTGATGGCACGCAGTATTTT. Amino acids: CASSSIDGTQYF.

The V and J genes are TRBV18 and TRBJ1-2; maybe TRBD1 (5 bases). The CDR3 has 13 residues. V was shortened by 5 bases and J by 4 bases, with 11 bases between the two germline ends. Germline assignment: CDR1 KGHSH and CDR2 LQKENI. CDR3 coding DNA: TGTGCCAGCTCAGAACAGGATTTCTATGGCTACACCTTC. Amino acid sequence: CASSEQDFYGYTF.